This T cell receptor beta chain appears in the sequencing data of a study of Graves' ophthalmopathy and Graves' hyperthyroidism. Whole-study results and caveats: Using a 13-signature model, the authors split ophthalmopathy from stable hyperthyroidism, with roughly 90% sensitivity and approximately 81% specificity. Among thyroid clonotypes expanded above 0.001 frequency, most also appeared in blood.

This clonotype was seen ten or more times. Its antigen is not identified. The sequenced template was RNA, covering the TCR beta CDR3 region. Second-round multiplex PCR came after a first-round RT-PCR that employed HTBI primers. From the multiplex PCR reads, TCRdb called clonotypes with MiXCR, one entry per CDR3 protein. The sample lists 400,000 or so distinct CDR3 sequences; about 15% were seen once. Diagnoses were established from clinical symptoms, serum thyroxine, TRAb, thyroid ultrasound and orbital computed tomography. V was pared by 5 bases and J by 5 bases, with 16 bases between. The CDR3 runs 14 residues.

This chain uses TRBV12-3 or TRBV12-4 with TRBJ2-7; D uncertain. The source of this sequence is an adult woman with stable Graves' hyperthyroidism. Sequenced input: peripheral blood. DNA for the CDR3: TGTGCCAGCAGTACCGAGAGGCCGGCGAACGAGCAGTACTTC. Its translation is CASSTERPANEQYF.